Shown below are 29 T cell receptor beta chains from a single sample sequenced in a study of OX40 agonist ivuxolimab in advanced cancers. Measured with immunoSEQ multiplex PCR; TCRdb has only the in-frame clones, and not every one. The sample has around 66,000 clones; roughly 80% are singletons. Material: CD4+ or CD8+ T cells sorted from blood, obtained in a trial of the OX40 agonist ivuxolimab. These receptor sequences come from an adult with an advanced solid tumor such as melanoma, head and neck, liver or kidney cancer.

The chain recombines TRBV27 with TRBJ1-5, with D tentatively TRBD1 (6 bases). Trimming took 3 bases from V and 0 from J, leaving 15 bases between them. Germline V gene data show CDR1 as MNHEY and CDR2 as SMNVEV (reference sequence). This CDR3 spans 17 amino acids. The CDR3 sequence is CASSFSSGAYSNQPQHF. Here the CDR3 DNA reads TGTGCCAGCAGTTTCTCATCAGGGGCCTATAGCAATCAGCCCCAGCATTTT.

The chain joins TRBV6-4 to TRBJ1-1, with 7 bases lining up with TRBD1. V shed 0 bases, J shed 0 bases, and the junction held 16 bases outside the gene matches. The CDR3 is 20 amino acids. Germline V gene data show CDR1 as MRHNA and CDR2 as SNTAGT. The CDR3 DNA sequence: TGTGCCAGCAGTGACTCGTTAGAGGGGGCAGGGAAAGTGCTGAACACTGAAGCTTTCTTT. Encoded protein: CASSDSLEGAGKVLNTEAFF.

The CDR3 DNA reads as TGCAGCGCCAAGCCCGGGACAGGGTGGTCTAACACCGGGGAGCTGTTTTTT. Translated: CSAKPGTGWSNTGELFF. The chain links TRBV29-1 to TRBJ2-2; 9 nucleotides align to TRBD1. CDR3 length equals 17 residues. J lost 2 bases, V lost 7 bases, and 14 bases had no gene match. Germline values: CDR1 SQVTM, CDR2 ANQGSEA.

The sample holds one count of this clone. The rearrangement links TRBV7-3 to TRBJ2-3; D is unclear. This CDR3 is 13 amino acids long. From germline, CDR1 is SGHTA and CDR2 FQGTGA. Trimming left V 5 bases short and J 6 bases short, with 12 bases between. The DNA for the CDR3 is TGTGCCAGCAGCCGAGAAATTTCGGATACGCAGTATTTT. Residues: CASSREISDTQYF.

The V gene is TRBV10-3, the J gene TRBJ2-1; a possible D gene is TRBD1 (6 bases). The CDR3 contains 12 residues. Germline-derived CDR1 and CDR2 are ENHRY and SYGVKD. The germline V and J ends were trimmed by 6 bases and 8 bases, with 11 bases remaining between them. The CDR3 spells CAIRGAGDEQFF. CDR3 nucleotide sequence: TGTGCCATCAGGGGGGCCGGGGATGAGCAGTTCTTC.

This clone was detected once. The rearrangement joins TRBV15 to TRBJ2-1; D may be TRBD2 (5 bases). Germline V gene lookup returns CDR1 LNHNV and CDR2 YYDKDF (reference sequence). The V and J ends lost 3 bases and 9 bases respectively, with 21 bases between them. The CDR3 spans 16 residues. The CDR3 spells CATSRPGIGVRVEQFF. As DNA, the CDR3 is TGTGCCACCAGCAGGCCGGGAATCGGGGTTCGGGTTGAGCAGTTCTTC.

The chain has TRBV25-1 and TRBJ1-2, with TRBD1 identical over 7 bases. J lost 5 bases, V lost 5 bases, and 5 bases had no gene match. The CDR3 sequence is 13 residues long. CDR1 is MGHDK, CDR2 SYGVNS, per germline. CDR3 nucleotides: TGTGCCAGCAGTCGGGACAGTCGATATGGCTACACCTTC. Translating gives CASSRDSRYGYTF.

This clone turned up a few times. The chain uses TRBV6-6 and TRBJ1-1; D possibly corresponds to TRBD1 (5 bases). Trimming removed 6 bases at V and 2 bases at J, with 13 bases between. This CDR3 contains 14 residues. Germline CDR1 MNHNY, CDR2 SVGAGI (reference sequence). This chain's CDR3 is CASRRTTLNTEAFF. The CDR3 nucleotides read TGTGCCAGCAGACGGACAACCCTTAACACTGAAGCTTTCTTT.

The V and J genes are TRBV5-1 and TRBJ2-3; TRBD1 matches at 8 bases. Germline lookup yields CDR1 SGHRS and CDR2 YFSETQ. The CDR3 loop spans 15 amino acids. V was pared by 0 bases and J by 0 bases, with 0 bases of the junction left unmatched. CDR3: CASSLDRGSTDTQYF. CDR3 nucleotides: TGCGCCAGCAGCTTGGACAGGGGGAGCACAGATACGCAGTATTTT.

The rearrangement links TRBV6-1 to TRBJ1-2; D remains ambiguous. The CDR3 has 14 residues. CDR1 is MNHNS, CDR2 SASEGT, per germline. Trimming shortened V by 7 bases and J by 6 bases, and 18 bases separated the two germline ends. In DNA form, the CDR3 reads TGTGCCAGCACTCTCCACCATAAAACCGATGGCTACACCTTC. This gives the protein CASTLHHKTDGYTF.

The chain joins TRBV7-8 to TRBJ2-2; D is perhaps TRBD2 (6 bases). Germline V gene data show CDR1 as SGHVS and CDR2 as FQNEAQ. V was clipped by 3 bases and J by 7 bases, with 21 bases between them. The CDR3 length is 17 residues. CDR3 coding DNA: TGTGCCAGCAGCTTGGGACTCCTGCGGGCGAGCAGCGGGGAGCTGTTTTTT. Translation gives CASSLGLLRASSGELFF.

The CDR3 bases are TGTGCCATCAGTGAGTCGAGGTCGGGGTCTAATGAAAAACTGTTTTTT. It codes for CAISESRSGSNEKLFF. This chain links TRBV10-3 with TRBJ1-4; D is uncertain. This CDR3 has 16 amino acids. Germline assignment: CDR1 ENHRY and CDR2 SYGVKD. The ends were cut back, 0 bases at V and 3 bases at J, with 11 bases in the middle.

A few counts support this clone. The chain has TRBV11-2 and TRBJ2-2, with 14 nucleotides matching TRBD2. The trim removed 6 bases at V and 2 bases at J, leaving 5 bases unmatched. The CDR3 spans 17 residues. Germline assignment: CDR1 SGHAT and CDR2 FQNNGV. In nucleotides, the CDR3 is TGTGCCAGCAGACGGACTAGCGGGGGGATTAACACCGGGGAGCTGTTTTTT. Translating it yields CASRRTSGGINTGELFF.

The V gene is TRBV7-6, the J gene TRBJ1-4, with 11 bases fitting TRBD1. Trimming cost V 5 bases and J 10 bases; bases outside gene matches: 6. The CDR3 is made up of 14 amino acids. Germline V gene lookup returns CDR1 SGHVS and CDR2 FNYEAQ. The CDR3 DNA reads TGTGCCAGCAGCACCGGGACAGGGGGATCAAAACTGTTTTTT. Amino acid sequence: CASSTGTGGSKLFF.

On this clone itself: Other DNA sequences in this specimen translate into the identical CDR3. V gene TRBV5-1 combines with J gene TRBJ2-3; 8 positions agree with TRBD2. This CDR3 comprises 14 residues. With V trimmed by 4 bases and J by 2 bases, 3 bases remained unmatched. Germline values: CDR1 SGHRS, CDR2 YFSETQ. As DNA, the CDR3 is TGCGCCAGCAGCCTTAGCGGGGACACAGATACGCAGTATTTT. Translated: CASSLSGDTDTQYF. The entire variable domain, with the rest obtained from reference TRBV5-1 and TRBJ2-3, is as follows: KAGVTQTPRYLIKTRGQQVTLSCSPISGHRSVSWYQQTPGQGLQFLFEYFSETQRNKGNFPGRFSGRQFSNSRSEMNVSTLELGDSALYLCASSLSGDTDTQYFGPGTRLTVL.

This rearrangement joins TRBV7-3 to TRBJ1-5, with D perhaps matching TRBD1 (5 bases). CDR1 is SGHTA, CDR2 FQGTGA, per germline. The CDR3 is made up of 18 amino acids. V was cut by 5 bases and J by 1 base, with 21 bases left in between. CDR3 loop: CASSGLARVGRSNQPQHF. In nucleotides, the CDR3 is TGTGCCAGCAGCGGCTTGGCCAGGGTAGGTCGGAGCAATCAGCCCCAGCATTTT.

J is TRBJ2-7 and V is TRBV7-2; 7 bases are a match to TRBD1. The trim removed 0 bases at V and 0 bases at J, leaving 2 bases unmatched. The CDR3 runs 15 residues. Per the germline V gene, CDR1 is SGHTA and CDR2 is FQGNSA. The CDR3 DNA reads TGTGCCAGCAGCTTAGCTACAGGGGCCTCCTACGAGCAGTACTTC. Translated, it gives CASSLATGASYEQYF. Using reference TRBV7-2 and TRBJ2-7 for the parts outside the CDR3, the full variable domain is GAGVSQSPSNKVTEKGKDVELRCDPISGHTALYWYRQSLGQGLEFLIYFQGNSAPDKSGLPSDRFSAERTGGSVSTLTIQRTQQEDSAVYLCASSLATGASYEQYFGPGTRLTVT.

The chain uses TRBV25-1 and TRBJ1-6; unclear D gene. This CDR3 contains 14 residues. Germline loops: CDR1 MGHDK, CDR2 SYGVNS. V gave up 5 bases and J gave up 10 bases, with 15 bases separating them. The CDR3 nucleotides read TGTGCCAGCAGTCTACATACCCCTGGATCACCCCTCCACTTT. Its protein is CASSLHTPGSPLHF. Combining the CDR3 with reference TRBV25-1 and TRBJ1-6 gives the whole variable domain EADIYQTPRYLVIGTGKKITLECSQTMGHDKMYWYQQDPGMELHLIHYSYGVNSTEKGDLSSESTVSRIRTEHFPLTLESARPSHTSQYLCASSLHTPGSPLHFGNGTRLTVT.

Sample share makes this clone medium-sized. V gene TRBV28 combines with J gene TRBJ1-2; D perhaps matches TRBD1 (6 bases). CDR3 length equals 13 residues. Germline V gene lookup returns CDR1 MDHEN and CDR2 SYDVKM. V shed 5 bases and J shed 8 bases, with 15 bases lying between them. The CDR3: CASSQGGFRGYTF. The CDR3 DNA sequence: TGTGCCAGCAGTCAAGGGGGTTTTCGCGGCTACACCTTC.

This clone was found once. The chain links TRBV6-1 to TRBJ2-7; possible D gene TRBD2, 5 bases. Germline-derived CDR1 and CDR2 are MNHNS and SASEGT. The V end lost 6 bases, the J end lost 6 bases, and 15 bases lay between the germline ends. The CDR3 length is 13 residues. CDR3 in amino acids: CASRQNPAAEQYF. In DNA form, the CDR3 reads TGTGCCAGCAGACAAAACCCAGCGGCCGAGCAGTACTTC.

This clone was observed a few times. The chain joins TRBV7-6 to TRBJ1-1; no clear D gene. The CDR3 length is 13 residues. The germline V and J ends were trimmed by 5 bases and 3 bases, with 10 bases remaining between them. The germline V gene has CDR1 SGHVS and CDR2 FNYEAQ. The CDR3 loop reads CASSQLRDTEAFF. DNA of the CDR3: TGTGCCAGCAGCCAGCTGAGGGACACTGAAGCTTTCTTT.

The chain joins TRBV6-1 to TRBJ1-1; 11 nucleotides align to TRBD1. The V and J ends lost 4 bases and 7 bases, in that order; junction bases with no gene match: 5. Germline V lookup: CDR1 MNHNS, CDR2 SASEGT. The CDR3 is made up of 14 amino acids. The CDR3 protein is CASSAGTGGGEAFF. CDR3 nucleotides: TGTGCCAGCAGTGCAGGGACAGGGGGAGGTGAAGCTTTCTTT.

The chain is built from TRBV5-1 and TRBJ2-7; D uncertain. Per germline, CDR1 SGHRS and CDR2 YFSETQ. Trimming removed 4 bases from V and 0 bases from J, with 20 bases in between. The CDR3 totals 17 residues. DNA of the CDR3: TGCGCCAGCAGCCCGGCCGCGACAACGCGCGCCTCCTACGAGCAGTACTTC. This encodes CASSPAATTRASYEQYF.

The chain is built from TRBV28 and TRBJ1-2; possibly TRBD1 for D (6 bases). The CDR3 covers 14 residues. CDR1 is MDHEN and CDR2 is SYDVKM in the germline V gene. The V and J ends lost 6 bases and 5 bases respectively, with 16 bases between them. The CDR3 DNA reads TGTGCCAGCAGGTATCTGGACAGCAATTATGGCTACACCTTC. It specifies CASRYLDSNYGYTF.

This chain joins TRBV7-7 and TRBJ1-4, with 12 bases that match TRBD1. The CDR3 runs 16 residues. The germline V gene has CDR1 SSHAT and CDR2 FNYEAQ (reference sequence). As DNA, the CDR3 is TGTGCTTCGGGACCCGGGACAGGGGGCGACAATGAAAAACTGTTTTTT. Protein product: CASGPGTGGDNEKLFF.

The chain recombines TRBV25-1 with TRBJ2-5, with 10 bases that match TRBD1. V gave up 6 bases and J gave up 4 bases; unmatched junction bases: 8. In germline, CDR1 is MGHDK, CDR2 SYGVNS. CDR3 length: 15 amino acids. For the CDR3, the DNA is TGTGCCAGCAGCAAAGGACAGGGGGGCGCAGAGACCCAGTACTTC. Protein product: CASSKGQGGAETQYF.

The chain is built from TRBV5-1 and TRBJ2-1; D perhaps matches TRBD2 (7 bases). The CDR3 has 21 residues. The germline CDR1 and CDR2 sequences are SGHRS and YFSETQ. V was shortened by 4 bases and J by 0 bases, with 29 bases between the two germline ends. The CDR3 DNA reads TGCGCCAGCAGCATTTTGGGGGCCTCTAAGCCCCCTAGCGGCTCCTACAATGAGCAGTTCTTC. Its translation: CASSILGASKPPSGSYNEQFF.

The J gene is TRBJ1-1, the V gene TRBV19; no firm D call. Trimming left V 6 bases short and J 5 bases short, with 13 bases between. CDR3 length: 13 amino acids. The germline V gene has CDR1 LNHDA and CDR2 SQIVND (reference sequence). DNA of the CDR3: TGTGCCAGTAGGGTCGGGATAGGAACTGAAGCTTTCTTT. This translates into CASRVGIGTEAFF.

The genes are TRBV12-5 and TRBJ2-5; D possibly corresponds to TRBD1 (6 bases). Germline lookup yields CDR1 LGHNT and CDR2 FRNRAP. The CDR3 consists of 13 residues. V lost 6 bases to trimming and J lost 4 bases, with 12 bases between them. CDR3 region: CASGPSGVETQYF. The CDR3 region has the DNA TGTGCTAGTGGCCCTTCAGGGGTAGAGACCCAGTACTTC. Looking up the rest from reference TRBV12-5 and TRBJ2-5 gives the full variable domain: DARVTQTPRHKVTEMGQEVTMRCQPILGHNTVFWYRQTMMQGLELLAYFRNRAPLDDSGMPKDRFSAEMPDATLATLKIQPSEPRDSAVYFCASGPSGVETQYFGPGTRLLVL.